The 19 T cell receptor beta chains given below trace back to one sample, sequenced in a study of cytomegalovirus exposure and HLA in healthy donors. PCR amplification relied on 60 Vbeta primers (plus 13 Jbeta primers). This table comes from immunoSEQ multiplex PCR, and its TCRdb copy is limited to in-frame clones, with some not included. The table records around 62,000 clones, 78% of them present only once. The material sequenced was PBMCs. These receptor sequences come from a man aged 40-50 years in good health and CMV-seronegative.

The J gene is TRBJ2-3, the V gene TRBV23-1, with D possibly TRBD2 on 7 matching bases. TRBV23-1 falls under the ORF class, with uncertain function. V was shortened by 4 bases and J by 0 bases, with 17 bases between the two germline ends. The CDR3 extends over 17 amino acids. DNA for the CDR3: TGCGCCAGCAGTCGGGGAAGGGGGGGGATGAGCACAGATACGCAGTATTTT. Protein product: CASSRGRGGMSTDTQYF.

The gene calls are TRBV5-1 and TRBJ2-5; TRBD2 is a possible D gene (5 bases). The V gene's germline CDR1 is SGHRS and CDR2 YFSETQ. V lost 4 bases to trimming and J lost 3 bases, with 13 bases between them. The CDR3 is 14 amino acids. The CDR3 DNA follows: TGCGCCAGCAGCCATGGACTGGGCAAAGAGACCCAGTACTTC. The encoded protein is CASSHGLGKETQYF.

This clone was picked up a small number of times. V is TRBV6-1 and J is TRBJ1-5, with a tentative D call TRBD1 (5 bases). Germline loops: CDR1 MNHNS, CDR2 SASEGT. The CDR3 has 13 amino acids. V was pared by 10 bases and J by 3 bases, with 13 bases between. In nucleotides, the CDR3 is TGTGCCACCCCGGGGGGTTCCAATCAGCCCCAGCATTTT. Translation: CATPGGSNQPQHF.

The rearrangement links TRBV7-3 to TRBJ2-1; a possible D gene is TRBD2 (6 bases). This CDR3 is built from 15 residues. Germline CDR1 is SGHTA and CDR2 is FQGTGA. Trimming removed 4 bases at V and 3 bases at J, with 13 bases between. The chain's CDR3 is CASSSSRGDYNEQFF. CDR3 DNA sequence: TGTGCCAGCAGCTCCAGCCGCGGGGACTACAATGAGCAGTTCTTC.

J is TRBJ1-1 and V is TRBV15, with D hard to call. Germline V gene lookup returns CDR1 LNHNV and CDR2 YYDKDF (reference sequence). The CDR3 extends over 14 amino acids. V gave up 1 base and J gave up 1 base, with 7 bases separating them. The CDR3 coding sequence is TGTGCCACCAGCAGAGTTTCATCGAACACTGAAGCTTTCTTT. This codes for CATSRVSSNTEAFF.

The chain employs TRBV9 and TRBJ2-3, with TRBD2 identical over 9 bases. This CDR3 has 14 amino acids. The V segment lost 3 bases and the J segment 3 bases; nucleotides outside the gene matches: 2. Germline V CDR1 and CDR2: SGDLS, YYNGEE. CDR3 nucleotide sequence: TGTGCCAGCAGCGATCTAGCGGGGACAGATACGCAGTATTTT. Amino acids: CASSDLAGTDTQYF.

The chain is built from TRBV18 and TRBJ2-7; 9 nucleotides line up with TRBD2. The CDR3 consists of 18 residues. Germline assignment: CDR1 KGHSH and CDR2 LQKENI. V shed 3 bases and J 2 bases; nucleotides not matched to a gene: 14. CDR3 in DNA: TGTGCCAGCTCACCGGGCGGAGGGAAACTAGCGGGCCCCTACGAGCAGTACTTC. This translates into CASSPGGGKLAGPYEQYF.

V and J are TRBV28 and TRBJ2-7; 11 nucleotides align to TRBD1. With V trimmed by 5 bases and J by 4 bases, 4 bases remained unmatched. The CDR3 runs to 14 residues. CDR1 and CDR2 from the germline V gene are MDHEN and SYDVKM. CDR3 nucleotides: TGTGCCAGCAGTGGGACAGGGGGTCGGTACGAGCAGTACTTC. Its protein product is CASSGTGGRYEQYF.

CDR3 loop: CASSEGKGVDEQYF. CDR3 nucleotide sequence: TGTGCCAGCAGCGAGGGGAAGGGGGTCGACGAGCAGTACTTC. This rearrangement joins TRBV9 to TRBJ2-7; possibly TRBD1 for D (6 bases). The CDR3 is made up of 14 amino acids. V shed 3 bases and J shed 5 bases, with 15 bases lying between them. In germline, CDR1 is SGDLS, CDR2 YYNGEE.

The V call is TRBV6-1, the J call TRBJ2-5; D may be TRBD1 (6 bases). This CDR3 is 13 amino acids long. V lost 6 bases and J 5 bases, leaving 13 bases between the germline ends. Germline CDR1 is MNHNS and CDR2 is SASEGT. The CDR3 DNA reads TGTGCCAGCAGGACAGGTCTCTGGGAGACCCAGTACTTC. Translation: CASRTGLWETQYF.

This chain links TRBV5-1 with TRBJ1-4, with D perhaps TRBD1 (5 bases). Trimming cost V 2 bases and J 7 bases, with 18 bases left between them. The CDR3 runs 16 residues. Germline CDR1 SGHRS, CDR2 YFSETQ. As DNA, the CDR3 is TGCGCCAGCAGCTTTTCTTCAGGGCCCCTGGGTGAAAAACTGTTTTTT. It codes for CASSFSSGPLGEKLFF.

For the CDR3, the DNA is TGTGCCAGCACTGGGGCGAGCGTACAGAAAGCTTTCTTT. Residues: CASTGASVQKAFF. J is TRBJ1-1 and V is TRBV7-9; perhaps TRBD1 as D (5 bases). The CDR3 spans 13 residues. CDR1 SEHNR and CDR2 FQNEAQ come from the germline V gene (reference sequence). Trimming left V 7 bases short and J 9 bases short, with 18 bases between.

This chain connects TRBV19 to TRBJ2-3, with TRBD2 identical over 8 bases. Germline loops: CDR1 LNHDA, CDR2 SQIVND (reference sequence). This CDR3 contains 16 residues. Losses at the gene ends were 4 bases for V and 2 bases for J; bases not matched to a gene: 8. The CDR3 protein is CASSNIAGTHTDTQYF. In DNA form, the CDR3 reads TGTGCCAGTAGTAATATAGCGGGGACGCACACAGATACGCAGTATTTT.

V usage is TRBV7-2 and J usage is TRBJ2-3, with D possibly TRBD2 on 6 matching bases. V was pared by 2 bases and J by 2 bases, with 11 bases between. CDR1 and CDR2 from the germline V gene are SGHTA and FQGNSA. The CDR3 extends over 15 amino acids. CDR3 protein: CASSLTGVDTDTQYF. The CDR3 region has the DNA TGTGCCAGCAGCTTAACGGGAGTGGACACAGATACGCAGTATTTT.

The chain couples TRBV5-4 to TRBJ2-6, with 7 bases fitting TRBD2. Germline V gives CDR1 SGHNT, CDR2 YYREEE (reference sequence). The CDR3 totals 15 residues. The V gene end was trimmed by 4 bases and the J gene end by 0 bases; junction bases not matched to a gene: 1. The CDR3 bases are TGTGCCAGCAGCGGGGGGGTCTCTGGGGCCAACGTCCTGACTTTC. This translates into CASSGGVSGANVLTF.

This clone was detected only a few times. V usage is TRBV7-9 and J usage is TRBJ2-3; no firm D call. The V gene's germline CDR1 is SEHNR and CDR2 FQNEAQ (reference sequence). The CDR3 totals 15 residues. The V end lost 5 bases, the J end lost 2 bases, and 14 bases lay between the germline ends. The CDR3 here is CASSPRGANTDTQYF. The CDR3 coding sequence is TGTGCCAGCAGCCCAAGAGGCGCCAACACAGATACGCAGTATTTT.

The chain uses TRBV7-2 and TRBJ1-6; D gene uncertain. V gave up 3 bases and J gave up 0 bases, with 9 bases separating them. Germline CDR1 SGHTA, CDR2 FQGNSA. The CDR3 is 16 residues long. Written as DNA, the CDR3 is TGTGCCAGCAGCTTGGCGCGGGGCTCCTATAATTCACCCCTCCACTTT. Amino acids: CASSLARGSYNSPLHF.

This clone was counted once. The gene calls are TRBV5-1 and TRBJ2-1; 14 bases match TRBD2. Germline loops: CDR1 SGHRS, CDR2 YFSETQ. CDR3 length: 16 amino acids. The V segment lost 4 bases and the J segment 9 bases; nucleotides outside the gene matches: 9. The CDR3 loop reads CASSPSTSGGAREQFF. The CDR3 DNA follows: TGCGCCAGCAGCCCATCGACTAGCGGGGGGGCCCGTGAGCAGTTCTTC.

The chain joins TRBV6-5 to TRBJ1-2; maybe TRBD1 (5 bases). V was shortened by 4 bases and J by 4 bases, with 10 bases between the two germline ends. This CDR3 spans 13 amino acids. Germline V gene data show CDR1 as MNHEY and CDR2 as SVGAGI. The CDR3 DNA reads as TGTGCCAGCAGTTTGGCAGGGTCCTATGGCTACACCTTC. It codes for CASSLAGSYGYTF.